The sequence of this TCR beta chain was determined in a study of blood T cell repertoires in COVID-19. On the study more broadly: Acute and convalescent COVID-19 samples came from the United States, Italy and Spain.

Only in-frame clones appear in the TCRdb table, and some are missing; sequencing was by immunoSEQ multiplex PCR. The table shows fewer than 100,000 clones, with more than 75% occurring only once. The CDR3 contains 13 residues. Trimming removed 6 bases from V and 1 base from J, with 9 bases in between. The sequenced sample consisted of peripheral blood. The source is a human donor in a cohort sampled during active COVID-19. The chain combines TRBV12-3 or TRBV12-4 with TRBJ1-1; possibly TRBD1 for D (6 bases). In DNA, the CDR3 is TGTGCCAGCAGGAAGGACAGGAACACTGAAGCTTTCTTT. Its translation is CASRKDRNTEAFF.